These T cell receptor beta chains were read from a single sample in a study of blood T cell repertoires in COVID-19. Assay: immunoSEQ multiplex PCR; the TCRdb copy retains only in-frame clones and omits some. The repertoire holds fewer than 200,000 clones, with roughly 76% as singletons. The sample was peripheral blood. Every receptor here comes from a woman between 40 and 55 years old with COVID-19, enrolled during active disease. Each CDR3 is given with its conserved first and last residue. A D gene is named only where the DNA matches it firmly. The size field is filled for only some rows; it gives once, few, many or a size class.

J gene: TRBJ1-3
V gene: TRBV11-2
D gene: TRBD1
clone size: -
CDR3 protein: CASRSQNRGPGNTIYF
CDR3 DNA: TGTGCCAGCAGGTCCCAAAACAGGGGACCTGGGAACACCATATATTTT

J gene: TRBJ2-3
V gene: TRBV19
D gene: -
clone size: -
CDR3 protein: CASSIAYTQYF
CDR3 DNA: TGTGCCAGTAGTATAGCATATACGCAGTATTTT

J gene: TRBJ2-6
V gene: TRBV30
D gene: TRBD1
clone size: -
CDR3 protein: CAWSEGQNSGANVLTF
CDR3 DNA: TGTGCCTGGAGTGAGGGACAGAATTCTGGGGCCAACGTCCTGACTTTC

J gene: TRBJ2-5
V gene: TRBV4-1
D gene: TRBD2
clone size: once
CDR3 protein: CASSQGVLAGQETQYF
CDR3 DNA: TGCGCCAGCAGCCAAGGGGTGCTAGCGGGACAAGAGACCCAGTACTTC

J gene: TRBJ2-4
V gene: TRBV28
D gene: TRBD1
clone size: -
CDR3 protein: CASSGTGRAKNIQYF
CDR3 DNA: TGTGCCAGCAGCGGGACAGGGAGGGCCAAAAACATTCAGTACTTC

J gene: TRBJ2-3
V gene: TRBV6-5
D gene: -
clone size: -
CDR3 protein: CASSRSASTDTQYF
CDR3 DNA: TGTGCCAGCAGTCGAAGCGCGTCCACAGATACGCAGTATTTT

J gene: TRBJ1-6
V gene: TRBV12-3/TRBV12-4
D gene: -
clone size: -
CDR3 protein: CASSYGRSPLHF
CDR3 DNA: TGTGCCAGCAGTTATGGGAGATCACCCCTCCACTTT

J gene: TRBJ2-3
V gene: TRBV6-5
D gene: TRBD1
clone size: -
CDR3 protein: CASSWTGPGTDTQYF
CDR3 DNA: TGTGCCAGCAGTTGGACAGGGCCCGGCACAGATACGCAGTATTTT

J gene: TRBJ1-1
V gene: TRBV30
D gene: -
clone size: many
CDR3 protein: CAWSTGEAFF
CDR3 DNA: TGTGCCTGGAGCACGGGTGAAGCTTTCTTT

J gene: TRBJ1-5
V gene: TRBV6-5
D gene: -
clone size: -
CDR3 protein: CASIMGGRVQPQHF
CDR3 DNA: TGTGCCAGCATCATGGGAGGGAGGGTCCAGCCCCAGCATTTT

J gene: TRBJ1-2
V gene: TRBV7-2
D gene: TRBD1
clone size: -
CDR3 protein: CATRQGSSYGYTF
CDR3 DNA: TGTGCCACCCGACAGGGTTCTTCCTATGGCTACACCTTC

J gene: TRBJ2-1
V gene: TRBV29-1
D gene: TRBD2
clone size: -
CDR3 protein: CSVRTSGAYSYNEQFF
CDR3 DNA: TGCAGCGTTAGGACTAGCGGAGCTTACTCCTACAATGAGCAGTTCTTC

J gene: TRBJ1-5
V gene: TRBV6-6
D gene: -
clone size: -
CDR3 protein: CASSYRTSGNQPQHF
CDR3 DNA: TGTGCCAGCAGTTATAGGACTTCGGGCAATCAGCCCCAGCATTTT

J gene: TRBJ1-3
V gene: TRBV6-5
D gene: -
clone size: -
CDR3 protein: CASSPTFSGNTIYF
CDR3 DNA: TGTGCCAGCAGTCCCACATTTTCTGGAAACACCATATATTTT

J gene: TRBJ1-5
V gene: TRBV7-8
D gene: -
clone size: -
CDR3 protein: CASSPRDRSNQPQHF
CDR3 DNA: TGTGCCAGCAGCCCGCGGGACCGGAGCAATCAGCCCCAGCATTTT

J gene: TRBJ2-1
V gene: TRBV29-1
D gene: -
clone size: -
CDR3 protein: CSVRHNEQFF
CDR3 DNA: TGCAGCGTGAGGCACAATGAGCAGTTCTTC

J gene: TRBJ2-3
V gene: TRBV2
D gene: TRBD1
clone size: -
CDR3 protein: CASRYGRGNTDTQYF
CDR3 DNA: TGTGCCAGCAGATACGGCAGGGGGAACACAGATACGCAGTATTTT

J gene: TRBJ2-5
V gene: TRBV10-3
D gene: -
clone size: -
CDR3 protein: CAISVTEETQYF
CDR3 DNA: TGTGCCATCAGTGTTACGGAAGAGACCCAGTACTTC

J gene: TRBJ2-4
V gene: TRBV28
D gene: TRBD1
clone size: -
CDR3 protein: CASGNRGTLVKNIQYF
CDR3 DNA: TGTGCCAGCGGAAACAGGGGGACCTTGGTCAAAAACATTCAGTACTTC

J gene: TRBJ2-3
V gene: TRBV11-2
D gene: -
clone size: -
CDR3 protein: CASSLFLMGASTDTQYF
CDR3 DNA: TGTGCCAGCAGCTTATTTCTTATGGGGGCTAGCACAGATACGCAGTATTTT

J gene: TRBJ1-5
V gene: TRBV28
D gene: -
clone size: -
CDR3 protein: CASSTSRVQPQHF
CDR3 DNA: TGTGCCAGCAGCACCTCCAGGGTTCAGCCCCAGCATTTT

J gene: TRBJ1-2
V gene: TRBV6-5
D gene: TRBD1
clone size: -
CDR3 protein: CASRGQGNYGYTF
CDR3 DNA: TGTGCCAGCAGGGGACAGGGTAACTATGGCTACACCTTC

J gene: TRBJ2-3
V gene: TRBV7-2
D gene: TRBD1
clone size: -
CDR3 protein: CASSFRQGATDTQYF
CDR3 DNA: TGTGCCAGCAGCTTCCGACAGGGGGCCACAGATACGCAGTATTTT

J gene: TRBJ1-4
V gene: TRBV5-4
D gene: TRBD1
clone size: -
CDR3 protein: CASRPGGEGEKLFF
CDR3 DNA: TGTGCCAGCAGGCCAGGGGGTGAAGGAGAAAAACTGTTTTTT

J gene: TRBJ2-7
V gene: TRBV11-2
D gene: -
clone size: few
CDR3 protein: CASNQDQRLSYEQYF
CDR3 DNA: TGTGCCAGCAACCAGGACCAGAGACTATCCTACGAGCAGTACTTC

J gene: TRBJ2-2
V gene: TRBV30
D gene: -
clone size: -
CDR3 protein: CAWSVQVTGELFF
CDR3 DNA: TGTGCCTGGAGTGTACAGGTGACCGGGGAGCTGTTTTTT

J gene: TRBJ1-5
V gene: TRBV19
D gene: TRBD1
clone size: -
CDR3 protein: CASSMPGTGGNQPQHF
CDR3 DNA: TGTGCCAGTAGTATGCCAGGGACAGGTGGCAATCAGCCCCAGCATTTT

J gene: TRBJ2-6
V gene: TRBV2
D gene: -
clone size: -
CDR3 protein: CASRRVWGANVLTF
CDR3 DNA: TGTGCCAGTCGCAGGGTGTGGGGGGCCAACGTCCTGACTTTC

J gene: TRBJ1-4
V gene: TRBV28
D gene: -
clone size: -
CDR3 protein: CASSLGQDRKLFF
CDR3 DNA: TGTGCCAGCAGTTTAGGTCAGGACAGAAAACTGTTTTTT

J gene: TRBJ1-2
V gene: TRBV5-1
D gene: -
clone size: -
CDR3 protein: CASSNDRGYTF
CDR3 DNA: TGCGCCAGCAGCAACGACAGGGGCTACACCTTC

J gene: TRBJ1-6
V gene: TRBV20-1
D gene: -
clone size: -
CDR3 protein: CSASLRGIGPLHF
CDR3 DNA: TGCAGTGCTAGTTTACGGGGAATCGGGCCCCTCCACTTT

J gene: TRBJ2-1
V gene: TRBV19
D gene: TRBD2
clone size: -
CDR3 protein: CASSVTLRTSGGSNEQFF
CDR3 DNA: TGTGCCAGTAGTGTAACCCTCCGGACTAGCGGTGGCTCCAATGAGCAGTTCTTC